The sequence of this TCR beta chain was determined in a study of immune evolution from preneoplasia to lung adenocarcinoma. At the level of the study: HLA loss of heterozygosity: 7% AIS, under 19% MIA, roughly 30% ADC, none AAH.

The table came from immunoSEQ multiplex PCR; TCRdb's copy has only in-frame clones and leaves some out. The sample consists of tens of thousands of clones, around 74% of them appearing once. Trimming shortened V by 4 bases and J by 6 bases, and 15 bases separated the two germline ends. CDR1 and CDR2 from the germline V gene are KGHSY and FQNENV. This CDR3 is 15 amino acids long. The V call is TRBV16, the J call TRBJ2-2; D might be TRBD2 (6 bases). The receptor comes from a person in their 60s with lung adenocarcinoma. Sequenced input: FFPE invasive lung adenocarcinoma tissue. CDR3 nucleotides: TGTGCCAGCAGCCGTGGAAGGGTAGCGGCCGGGGAGCTGTTTTTT. This translates into CASSRGRVAAGELFF.